What follows describes a single T cell receptor beta chain. The CDR3 is made up of 16 amino acids. The junction had 7 bases not matched to a gene; V was cut back by 0 bases and J by 5 bases. The germline V gene encodes CDR1 LGHNA and CDR2 YSLEER. The data are from a study of blood T cell repertoires in COVID-19. The protocol was immunoSEQ multiplex PCR, while the TCRdb copy is restricted to in-frame clones and leaves out a portion. Of 150,000 to 200,000 clones in the sample, 81% are singletons; the top ten hold under 13%. This TCR came from a human donor in a cohort sampled during active COVID-19. Sequenced input: peripheral blood. The V call is TRBV4-3, the J call TRBJ2-1, with TRBD2 identical over 7 bases. The CDR3 DNA reads TGCGCCAGCAGCCAAGATGGGGGGGGAGAGAACAATGAGCAGTTCTTC. Translation gives CASSQDGGGENNEQFF.